This TCR beta chain was recovered during a study of blood T cell repertoires in COVID-19. Looking at the study overall: Samples came from the United States, Italy and Spain, spanning acute and convalescent COVID-19.

The V gene end was trimmed by 4 bases and the J gene end by 4 bases; junction bases not matched to a gene: 13. This CDR3 is 16 amino acids long. The V gene's germline CDR1 is MNHNS and CDR2 SASEGT. Repertoires were generated with immunoSEQ multiplex PCR, while TCRdb's copy carries only in-frame clones and drops some. Among around 220,000 clones, roughly 84% were seen once, and the ten largest hold about 4%. The chain joins TRBV6-1 to TRBJ2-7; TRBD2 matches 7 bases. The specimen was peripheral blood. This TCR derives from a woman aged 35 to 49 with active or convalescent COVID-19. CDR3: CASSAELAKRGYEQYF. The CDR3 DNA follows: TGTGCCAGCAGTGCCGAACTAGCGAAGCGAGGATACGAGCAGTACTTC.